Listed below are T cell receptor beta chains from one sample, sequenced in a study of blood T cell repertoires in COVID-19. Here immunoSEQ multiplex PCR was the method, and the copy in TCRdb shows in-frame clones only, minus some. The sample records 400,000 or so clones, roughly nine tenths being singletons. Material: PBMCs or T cells enriched from blood (not recorded which). These receptors were taken from a man between 25 and 39 years old who had recovered from COVID-19. CDR3s include the opening cysteine and the closing phenylalanine or tryptophan. A D gene is named only where the DNA matches it firmly. The size field is filled for only some rows; it gives once, few, many or a size class.

D gene,J gene,clone size,V gene,CDR3 DNA,CDR3 protein
TRBD1,TRBJ2-7,.,TRBV28,TGTGCCAGCAGACAGACAGGGGGGCAATACGAGCAGTACTTC,CASRQTGGQYEQYF
.,TRBJ2-7,.,TRBV12-3/TRBV12-4,TGTGCCAGCAGTTTAGGGATCCCGGGAGAGCAGTACTTC,CASSLGIPGEQYF
.,TRBJ2-3,.,TRBV19,TGTGCCACCAGAGCCCGGGACTCCAGGCCAGATACGCAGTATTTT,CATRARDSRPDTQYF
.,TRBJ2-1,.,TRBV9,TGTGCCAGCAGCGTAGTAGGGGTGGGTGAGCAGTTCTTC,CASSVVGVGEQFF
.,TRBJ2-1,.,TRBV3-1/TRBV3-2,TGTGCCAGCAGCCAAGCCCTAGCTTACTATGAGCAGTTCTTC,CASSQALAYYEQFF
.,TRBJ1-5,once,TRBV19,TGTGCCAGTAGTATAGGGCCGGGGAGCAATCAGCCCCAGCATTTT,CASSIGPGSNQPQHF
.,TRBJ1-3,.,TRBV19,TGTGCCAGTAGTATAGTGGCGGGGTCAGGTGCCGCTGGAAACACCATATATTTT,CASSIVAGSGAAGNTIYF
.,TRBJ1-1,.,TRBV4-1,TGCGCCAGCAGCCAAGTCGGAGGTGAAGCTTTCTTT,CASSQVGGEAFF
TRBD1,TRBJ1-5,.,TRBV5-1,TGCGCCAGCAGCTTAACAGGGGGCGATGTGCAGCCCCAGCATTTT,CASSLTGGDVQPQHF
TRBD2,TRBJ2-5,once,TRBV30,TGTGCCTGGAATCGCGGGAGTGACGAGACCCAGTACTTC,CAWNRGSDETQYF
TRBD1,TRBJ1-6,few,TRBV9,TGTGCCAGCAGCGCACGGACAGGGAGTTCCGGTAATTCACCCCTCCACTTT,CASSARTGSSGNSPLHF
TRBD2,TRBJ2-5,.,TRBV7-8,TGTGCCAGCACCCTCACCGGGACTAGCGGGCCCGAAGAGACCCAGTACTTC,CASTLTGTSGPEETQYF
.,TRBJ2-7,few,TRBV20-1,TGCAGTGCTAGACAGGGCTACGAGCAGTACTTC,CSARQGYEQYF
.,TRBJ2-7,.,TRBV19,TGTGCCAGTAGTATAGATGCTAGCCCCTCCTACGAGCAGTACTTC,CASSIDASPSYEQYF
.,TRBJ2-1,.,TRBV1,TGCACCAGCAGTGGGACTAGCGGGAGGGCCGGCAATGAGCAGTTCTTC,CTSSGTSGRAGNEQFF
.,TRBJ2-7,.,TRBV6-5,TGTGCCAGCATTACGACACGAACCTACGAGCAGTACTTC,CASITTRTYEQYF
TRBD1,TRBJ1-4,.,TRBV5-1,TGCGCCAGCAGCCTACAGGGGTGGGGTGAAAAACTGTTTTTT,CASSLQGWGEKLFF
.,TRBJ1-2,.,TRBV29-1,TGCAGCGTTGATCTAGACAGCTTCGGTGGCTACACCTTC,CSVDLDSFGGYTF
.,TRBJ1-6,.,TRBV18,TGTGCCAGCTCCAGGGGATCGGGGGGCAATTCACCCCTCCACTTT,CASSRGSGGNSPLHF
.,TRBJ1-4,.,TRBV7-8,TGTGCCAGCAGCCCCCCGACGGCGGCGGGAATAAATGAAAAACTGTTTTTT,CASSPPTAAGINEKLFF
.,TRBJ1-2,.,TRBV6-5,.,CASSSSGINYGYTF
TRBD2,TRBJ2-3,.,TRBV7-2,TGTGCCAGCACCAGACTAGCGGACTTTTCTACAGATACGCAGTATTTT,CASTRLADFSTDTQYF
.,TRBJ2-3,.,TRBV7-9,TGTGCCAGCAGCTTCTTTCCAGATACGCAGTATTTT,CASSFFPDTQYF
.,TRBJ1-3,once,TRBV6-5,TGTGCCAGCAGTTACTCGGTGGTCAGCTCTGGAAACACCATATATTTT,CASSYSVVSSGNTIYF
TRBD2,TRBJ2-7,.,TRBV28,TGTGCCAGCTGCCGACTAGCGGACTACGAGCAGTACTTC,CASCRLADYEQYF
TRBD2,TRBJ2-7,.,TRBV5-4,TGTGCCAGCAGCTTGGCCTTGGGCGGGAGCTCCTACGAGCAGTACTTC,CASSLALGGSSYEQYF
TRBD2,TRBJ2-1,.,TRBV6-4,TGTGCCAGCAGTGAACCTTCTAGCGGGAGTGGAGGTGAGCAGTTCTTC,CASSEPSSGSGGEQFF
.,TRBJ2-1,.,TRBV11-2,TGTGCCAGCAGCTTAATTAAGAGGGCCTTCGATGGCAATGAGCAGTTCTTC,CASSLIKRAFDGNEQFF
.,TRBJ1-3,.,TRBV7-9,TGTGCCAGCAGCTTAGATTCCAGGACTGGAAACACCATATATTTT,CASSLDSRTGNTIYF
TRBD1,TRBJ2-1,.,TRBV5-1,TGCGCCAGCAGCTTGAGGGACAGGGGCATCGATGAGCAGTTCTTC,CASSLRDRGIDEQFF
.,TRBJ1-4,.,TRBV29-1,TGCAGTGCCCGTCCCCAGGCGGGTGAAAAACTGTTTTTT,CSARPQAGEKLFF
TRBD1,TRBJ1-4,.,TRBV28,TGTGCCAGCAGTCCCCCGACAGGGGCAAATGAAAAACTGTTTTTT,CASSPPTGANEKLFF
.,TRBJ2-3,.,TRBV14,TGTGCCAGCAGCCAAGAGAGGTATACGCAGTATTTT,CASSQERYTQYF
.,TRBJ2-1,.,TRBV6-4,TGTGCCAGCAGTCTGGGGGGTGAGCAGTTCTTC,CASSLGGEQFF
TRBD2,TRBJ2-2,.,TRBV30,TGTGCCTTTAGCGGGGCGCTGGGCACCGGGGAGCTGTTTTTT,CAFSGALGTGELFF
.,TRBJ2-7,.,TRBV2,TGTGCCAGCACCTTCTCGGGTTTCTCCTACGAGCAGTACTTC,CASTFSGFSYEQYF
.,TRBJ1-1,.,TRBV29-1,TGCAGCGTTTCCCTCAGCGTGGGGAACACTGAAGCTTTCTTT,CSVSLSVGNTEAFF
.,TRBJ2-5,.,TRBV6-5,TGTGCCAGCAGGACGGACACGGCCGAGGAGACCCAGTACTTC,CASRTDTAEETQYF
.,TRBJ2-5,.,TRBV7-8,TGTGCCAGCAGCTTAGCGGGAGTCGGAGAGACCCAGTACTTC,CASSLAGVGETQYF
.,TRBJ1-5,once,TRBV6-6,TGTGCCAGCAGCCGGACAGAAGTTAATCAGCCCCAGCATTTT,CASSRTEVNQPQHF